This T cell receptor (beta chain) was sequenced during a study of blood T cell repertoires in COVID-19. Study-level information: Italy, Spain and the United States were the sources of the convalescent and acute COVID-19 samples. PBMCs, B-cell-depleted T cells, or T cells were the source of the cDNA or gDNA that made up the material.

Methods used by the authors: Counts of nucleated cells, estimated from reference gene primer amplification, were obtained. The repertoire was sequenced with immunoSEQ multiplex PCR; TCRdb's copy has only in-frame clones and lacks some. V and J calls and clone size are as listed in that table; D and trimming were resolved from the DNA. The sample lists 90,000 to 120,000 clones, about four fifths occurring once. The CDR3 spans 16 residues. Germline V gives CDR1 MGHDK, CDR2 SYGVNS. The J segment lost 12 bases and the V segment lost 3 bases, leaving 15 bases of the junction unmatched. The sequencing sample was made of peripheral blood. The clonotype was recovered from a man aged 55 to 70 with acute or convalescent COVID-19. V gene TRBV25-1 combines with J gene TRBJ1-4; 8 bases are a match to TRBD1. CDR3 sequence: CASSDSGQGLIWELFF. The CDR3 nucleotides read TGTGCCAGCAGTGATTCCGGACAGGGACTCATTTGGGAACTGTTTTTT.